The clone carrying this T cell receptor (beta chain) was counted ten times or more. MiXCR, applied by TCRdb to the PCR reads, yields one record per CDR3 protein. Of roughly 21,000 distinct CDR3 sequences detected, about 34% appear once; the ten largest clones hold 9% to 13%. This sample is drawn from a study of tumor-infiltrating lymphocytes in oesophageal squamous cell carcinoma. Looked up from germline, CDR1 is MNHNS and CDR2 is SASEGT. The CDR3 extends over 15 amino acids. J lost 5 bases, V lost 6 bases, and 11 bases had no gene match. The specimen sequenced was esophageal tumor tissue. The clonotype was recovered from a male donor with esophageal squamous cell carcinoma. The J gene is TRBJ1-2, the V gene TRBV6-1; TRBD1 aligns across 8 bases. The CDR3, as DNA: TGTGCCAGCAGACCGACAGCAGGGGGCTGGTATGGCTACACCTTC. This gives the protein CASRPTAGGWYGYTF.